This T cell receptor beta chain was identified during a study of T-cell reconstitution after alpha-beta-depleted transplantation in children. In this sample, this clonotype turned up a few times. Its antigen remains unidentified. Study results and caveats: Approximately two months post-transplant, alpha-beta T cells reportedly originated from several hundred expanded graft clones. Surviving recipient T cells and thymic progenitors produced the high day-60 TCRbeta diversity seen in some patients. From newly produced T cells came most of the T-cell counts and diversity one year after transplant.

V gave up 0 bases and J gave up 1 base, with 9 bases separating them. The germline V gene encodes CDR1 LGHNA and CDR2 YNFKEQ. This CDR3 contains 15 residues. The authors prepared the TCRbeta library with unique molecular identifiers. TCRdb fed the PCR reads into MiXCR, producing one record per CDR3 protein. The sample contains approximately 980,000 distinct CDR3 sequences, about 29% of which appear only once. The chain has TRBV4-2 and TRBJ1-2; D is ambiguous. This clonotype originated in a boy younger than two who had a stem cell transplant for SCID, so the T cells may come from the graft donor. Sequencing was performed on PBMCs, mostly from graft donor cells, taken 360 days after TCRalphabeta/CD19-depleted stem cell transplant. The CDR3 protein is CASSQEAAGNYGYTF. CDR3 coding DNA: TGTGCCAGCAGCCAAGAAGCGGCGGGTAACTATGGCTACACCTTC.